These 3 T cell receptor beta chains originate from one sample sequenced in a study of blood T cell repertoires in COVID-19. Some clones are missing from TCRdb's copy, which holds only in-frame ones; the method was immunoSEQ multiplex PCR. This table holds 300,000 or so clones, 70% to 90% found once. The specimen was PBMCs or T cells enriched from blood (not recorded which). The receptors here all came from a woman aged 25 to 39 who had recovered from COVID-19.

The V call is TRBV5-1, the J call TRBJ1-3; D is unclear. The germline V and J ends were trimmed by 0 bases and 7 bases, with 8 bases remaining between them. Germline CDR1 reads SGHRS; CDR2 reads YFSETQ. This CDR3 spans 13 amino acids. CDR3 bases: TGCGCCAGCAGCTTGGATCCCGGGAACACCATATATTTT. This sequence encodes CASSLDPGNTIYF.

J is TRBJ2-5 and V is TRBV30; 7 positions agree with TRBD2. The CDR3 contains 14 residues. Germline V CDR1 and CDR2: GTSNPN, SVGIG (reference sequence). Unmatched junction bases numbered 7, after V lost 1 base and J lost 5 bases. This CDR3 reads CAWSAGGGRETQYF. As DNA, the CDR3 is TGTGCCTGGAGTGCGGGGGGTGGTAGGGAGACCCAGTACTTC.

CDR3: CASSYRAPGSETQYF. In nucleotides, the CDR3 is TGTGCCAGCAGTTACAGGGCCCCCGGGAGCGAGACCCAGTACTTC. This chain links TRBV6-5 with TRBJ2-5; weak D call: TRBD2 (6 bases). The CDR3 covers 15 residues. The germline gives CDR1 MNHEY, CDR2 SVGAGI. V shed 2 bases and J shed 5 bases, with 15 bases lying between them.